Listed below are T cell receptor beta chains from one sample, sequenced in a study of naive and memory T cell subsets. TCRdb itself ran the 5' RACE reads through MiXCR, one entry per CDR3 protein. The sample records roughly 56,000 distinct CDR3 sequences, more than 7% being singletons. The receptors shown here come from a male donor in good health. The CDR3 runs from the conserved cysteine through the conserved F or W. A D gene is named only where the DNA matches it firmly. Clone sizes are given selectively: once, few, many, or a class where the clone is expanded.

D: -
J: TRBJ2-1
size: many
V: TRBV28
CDR3: CASSTARQGTLTSGNNEQFF
DNA: TGTGCCAGCAGTACGGCCCGACAGGGGACCCTGACTAGCGGCAACAATGAGCAGTTCTTC

D: TRBD1
J: TRBJ1-2
size: few
V: TRBV12-3/TRBV12-4
CDR3: CASSQDRGWYGYTF
DNA: TGTGCCAGCAGCCAGGACAGGGGCTGGTATGGCTACACCTTC

D: -
J: TRBJ2-7
size: many
V: TRBV12-3/TRBV12-4
CDR3: CASSYGTGRSYEQYF
DNA: TGTGCCAGCAGTTATGGGACTGGTAGGAGCTACGAGCAGTACTTC

D: TRBD2
J: TRBJ2-1
size: -
V: TRBV19
CDR3: CASSSRRLAGVADNEQFF
DNA: TGTGCCAGTAGTTCCCGAAGACTAGCGGGAGTTGCCGACAATGAGCAGTTCTTC

D: -
J: TRBJ1-5
size: few
V: TRBV28
CDR3: CASSLLLGQTDNQPQHF
DNA: TGTGCCAGCAGTTTACTATTAGGACAGACTGACAATCAGCCCCAGCATTTT

D: TRBD1
J: TRBJ1-5
size: few
V: TRBV4-2
CDR3: CASSQERTGGQPQHF
DNA: TGTGCCAGCAGCCAAGAGAGGACAGGGGGGCAGCCCCAGCATTTT

D: -
J: TRBJ2-1
size: few
V: TRBV20-1
CDR3: CSASSGSIYNEQFF
DNA: TGCAGTGCTAGTTCCGGGAGTATCTACAATGAGCAGTTCTTC

D: -
J: TRBJ2-5
size: -
V: TRBV25-1
CDR3: CASSESGGTQYF
DNA: TGTGCCAGCAGTGAATCTGGGGGAACCCAGTACTTC

D: TRBD1
J: TRBJ2-2
size: -
V: TRBV6-5
CDR3: CASSYSPLGTVNTGELFF
DNA: TGTGCCAGCAGTTACTCACCCCTCGGGACAGTAAACACCGGGGAGCTGTTTTTT

D: TRBD2
J: TRBJ2-7
size: many
V: TRBV20-1
CDR3: CSASSTSGYEQYF
DNA: TGCAGTGCTAGCTCCACTAGCGGCTACGAGCAGTACTTC

D: TRBD2
J: TRBJ2-5
size: -
V: TRBV7-8
CDR3: CASSFAAGGMRTQYF
DNA: TGTGCCAGCAGCTTCGCAGCGGGGGGGATGAGGACCCAGTACTTC

D: -
J: TRBJ2-3
size: many
V: TRBV29-1
CDR3: CSVERDTDTQYF
DNA: TGCAGCGTTGAGAGGGACACAGATACGCAGTATTTT

D: TRBD1
J: TRBJ2-1
size: -
V: TRBV6-5
CDR3: CASSYQGGTGVGNEQFF
DNA: TGTGCCAGCAGTTACCAAGGGGGTACAGGGGTAGGGAATGAGCAGTTCTTC

D: -
J: TRBJ2-5
size: many
V: TRBV6-6
CDR3: CASSYARETQYF
DNA: TGTGCCAGCAGTTACGCCAGGGAGACCCAGTACTTC

D: -
J: TRBJ2-1
size: few
V: TRBV4-2
CDR3: CASSQDPANEQFF
DNA: TGTGCCAGCAGCCAAGATCCGGCCAATGAGCAGTTCTTC

D: TRBD2
J: TRBJ2-1
size: few
V: TRBV19
CDR3: CASRELAGGDNEQFF
DNA: TGTGCCAGTAGGGAACTAGCGGGGGGGGACAATGAGCAGTTCTTC

D: -
J: TRBJ2-7
size: few
V: TRBV6-5
CDR3: CASSYSAGAPYEQYF
DNA: TGTGCCAGCAGTTACTCGGCGGGGGCCCCCTACGAGCAGTACTTC

D: TRBD2
J: TRBJ2-3
size: few
V: TRBV11-2
CDR3: CASSLRLAGATGTDTQYF
DNA: TGTGCCAGCAGCTTACGACTAGCGGGAGCCACGGGCACAGATACGCAGTATTTT

D: TRBD1
J: TRBJ1-3
size: few
V: TRBV12-3/TRBV12-4
CDR3: CASIRDRGSSGNTIYF
DNA: TGTGCCAGCATACGGGACAGGGGATCCTCTGGAAACACCATATATTTT

D: -
J: TRBJ1-1
size: many
V: TRBV4-2
CDR3: CASSSRGEAFF
DNA: TGTGCCAGCAGCTCAAGAGGGGAAGCTTTCTTT

D: -
J: TRBJ2-1
size: many
V: TRBV20-1
CDR3: CSARVIGFVYNEQFF
DNA: TGCAGTGCTAGAGTTATCGGATTCGTTTACAATGAGCAGTTCTTC

D: TRBD1
J: TRBJ1-2
size: -
V: TRBV6-5
CDR3: CASSQTGDPYGYTF
DNA: TGTGCCAGCAGCCAGACAGGGGATCCTTATGGCTACACCTTC

D: TRBD1
J: TRBJ2-2
size: many
V: TRBV29-1
CDR3: CSVEVRVLGQGNTGELFF
DNA: TGCAGCGTTGAAGTTCGGGTTCTGGGACAGGGGAACACCGGGGAGCTGTTTTTT

D: TRBD1
J: TRBJ2-7
size: -
V: TRBV10-3
CDR3: CAISEPGGAGGRYEQYF
DNA: TGTGCCATCAGTGAGCCGGGTGGCGCAGGGGGCAGATACGAGCAGTACTTC

D: -
J: TRBJ1-2
size: -
V: TRBV5-4
CDR3: CASQSGGERNYGYTF
DNA: TGTGCCAGCCAAAGCGGGGGGGAACGGAACTATGGCTACACCTTC